These T cell receptor beta chains were read from a single sample in a study of early T cells in non-severe SARS-CoV-2 infection. From the 5' RACE reads, TCRdb called clonotypes with MiXCR, one entry per CDR3 protein. The table records about 110,000 distinct CDR3 sequences, roughly 12% of them present only once. The starting material was whole blood, obtained at baseline. The receptor source for this set is an adult who was a healthcare worker with PCR-confirmed SARS-CoV-2 infection or an uninfected control (not recorded which). Both conserved end residues are part of each CDR3. The D gene is left open where the match is weak. Expanded clones get a size class; other rows say once, few or many, or leave the size out.

abundance: NA; d_gene: NA; j_gene: TRBJ2-7; v_gene: TRBV11-3; CDR3nt: TGTGCCAGCAGCTATCGAGGGTTTAACGAGCAGTACTTC; CDR3aa: CASSYRGFNEQYF
abundance: NA; d_gene: NA; j_gene: TRBJ2-2; v_gene: TRBV6-2/TRBV6-3; CDR3nt: TGTGCCAGCTCTAGCAGACCGAACACCGGGGAGCTGTTTTTT; CDR3aa: CASSSRPNTGELFF
abundance: once; d_gene: NA; j_gene: TRBJ1-4; v_gene: TRBV27; CDR3nt: TGTGCCAGCAGTCCTCAGTCAACTAATGAAAAACTGTTTTTT; CDR3aa: CASSPQSTNEKLFF
abundance: NA; d_gene: NA; j_gene: TRBJ1-1; v_gene: TRBV28; CDR3nt: TGTGCCAGCAGTTTACGCCCCAGGAAGGGACACACTGAAGCTTTCTTT; CDR3aa: CASSLRPRKGHTEAFF
abundance: NA; d_gene: NA; j_gene: TRBJ1-4; v_gene: TRBV28; CDR3nt: TGTGCCAGCTGGGAGGCAACTAATGAAAAACTGTTTTTT; CDR3aa: CASWEATNEKLFF
abundance: many; d_gene: NA; j_gene: TRBJ2-4; v_gene: TRBV30; CDR3nt: TGTGCCTGGAGTGAAGGGGGTCTAGCCAAAAACATTCAGTACTTC; CDR3aa: CAWSEGGLAKNIQYF
abundance: NA; d_gene: TRBD2; j_gene: TRBJ2-1; v_gene: TRBV7-7; CDR3nt: TGTGCTAGCAGCTTAAGTGCGGGAGGGTCTCCGCGGATCTTC; CDR3aa: CASSLSAGGSPRIF
abundance: many; d_gene: NA; j_gene: TRBJ1-2; v_gene: TRBV6-6; CDR3nt: TGTGCCAGCAGTTACGAACGTCAACCTAACTATGGCTACACCTTC; CDR3aa: CASSYERQPNYGYTF
abundance: few; d_gene: NA; j_gene: TRBJ1-1; v_gene: TRBV18; CDR3nt: TGTGCCAGCTCACCACCTGACCGGAACACTGAAGCTTTCTTT; CDR3aa: CASSPPDRNTEAFF
abundance: many; d_gene: NA; j_gene: TRBJ1-1; v_gene: TRBV12-5; CDR3nt: TGTGCTAGTGGTTCCCTGAGGAGGAACACTGAAGCTTTCTTT; CDR3aa: CASGSLRRNTEAFF
abundance: many; d_gene: TRBD1; j_gene: TRBJ2-7; v_gene: TRBV18; CDR3nt: TGTGCCAGCTCACTCGAGGGACAGATCTCCTCCTACGAGCAGTACTTC; CDR3aa: CASSLEGQISSYEQYF
abundance: few; d_gene: TRBD2; j_gene: TRBJ2-1; v_gene: TRBV13; CDR3nt: TGTGCCAGCAGCTTAGTGACCCTAGCGGTGAGCTCCTACAATGAGCAGTTCTTC; CDR3aa: CASSLVTLAVSSYNEQFF
abundance: many; d_gene: NA; j_gene: TRBJ2-7; v_gene: TRBV18; CDR3nt: TGTGCCAGCTCACCACCAACGATTTTATCCGAGCAGTACTTC; CDR3aa: CASSPPTILSEQYF
abundance: few; d_gene: NA; j_gene: TRBJ2-5; v_gene: TRBV18; CDR3nt: TGTGCCAGCTCACCAGGAAACAACCAAGAGACCCAGTACTTC; CDR3aa: CASSPGNNQETQYF
abundance: few; d_gene: TRBD2; j_gene: TRBJ2-3; v_gene: TRBV9; CDR3nt: TGTGCCAGCAGCGCCCGACTAGCCACAGATACGCAGTATTTT; CDR3aa: CASSARLATDTQYF
abundance: many; d_gene: NA; j_gene: TRBJ2-1; v_gene: TRBV29-1; CDR3nt: TGCAGCGCCTCTTCCCAGGGGAATGAGCAGTTCTTC; CDR3aa: CSASSQGNEQFF
abundance: NA; d_gene: NA; j_gene: TRBJ1-6; v_gene: TRBV9; CDR3nt: TGTGCCAGCAGCACAACACAGGGCCTGAATTCACCCCTCCACTTT; CDR3aa: CASSTTQGLNSPLHF
abundance: few; d_gene: TRBD1; j_gene: TRBJ1-1; v_gene: TRBV5-4; CDR3nt: TGTGCCAGCAGCTCGAGGGGACAGAAGAACACTGAAGCTTTCTTT; CDR3aa: CASSSRGQKNTEAFF
abundance: NA; d_gene: NA; j_gene: TRBJ2-6; v_gene: TRBV5-1; CDR3nt: TGCGCCAGCAGCATCCAGGGTACTGGGGCCAACGTCCTGACTTTC; CDR3aa: CASSIQGTGANVLTF
abundance: many; d_gene: NA; j_gene: TRBJ2-7; v_gene: TRBV3-1; CDR3nt: TGTGCCAGCAGCCAAGAACGGGGCCAGAACTCCTACGAGCAGTACTTC; CDR3aa: CASSQERGQNSYEQYF
abundance: NA; d_gene: TRBD2; j_gene: TRBJ2-1; v_gene: TRBV7-3; CDR3nt: TGTGCCAGCAGCTTAACGGTTCGACTAGCGGGGGACTACAATGAGCAGTTCTTC; CDR3aa: CASSLTVRLAGDYNEQFF